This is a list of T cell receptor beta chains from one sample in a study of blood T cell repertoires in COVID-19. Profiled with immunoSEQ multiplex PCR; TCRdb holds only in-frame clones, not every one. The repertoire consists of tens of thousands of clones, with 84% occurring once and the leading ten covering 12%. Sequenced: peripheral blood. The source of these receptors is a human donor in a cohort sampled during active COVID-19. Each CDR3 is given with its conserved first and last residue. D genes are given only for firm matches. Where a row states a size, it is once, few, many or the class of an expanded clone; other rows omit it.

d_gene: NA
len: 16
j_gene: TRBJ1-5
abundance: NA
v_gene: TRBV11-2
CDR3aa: CASSLGTGRVDQPQHF
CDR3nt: TGTGCCAGCAGCTTAGGCACAGGGCGAGTGGATCAGCCCCAGCATTTT

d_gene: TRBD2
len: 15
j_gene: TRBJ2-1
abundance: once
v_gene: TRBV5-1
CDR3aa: CASIELAGGTNEQFF
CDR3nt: TGCGCCAGCATCGAATTAGCGGGGGGGACTAATGAGCAGTTCTTC

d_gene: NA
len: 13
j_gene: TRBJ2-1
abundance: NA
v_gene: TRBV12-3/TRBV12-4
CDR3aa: CASRLGGPNEQFF
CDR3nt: TGTGCCAGCAGGCTCGGGGGGCCTAATGAGCAGTTCTTC

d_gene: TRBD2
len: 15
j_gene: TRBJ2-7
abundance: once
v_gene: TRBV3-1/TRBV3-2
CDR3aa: CASSRGGSSSYEQYF
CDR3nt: TGTGCCAGCAGCCGGGGGGGTTCAAGCTCCTACGAGCAGTACTTC

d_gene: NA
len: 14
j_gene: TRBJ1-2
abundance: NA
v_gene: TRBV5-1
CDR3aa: CASRNRVEFYGYTF
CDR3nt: TGCGCCAGCAGGAACAGGGTCGAATTCTATGGCTACACCTTC

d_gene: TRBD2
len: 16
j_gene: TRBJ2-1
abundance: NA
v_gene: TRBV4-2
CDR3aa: CASSPQTSGGTNEQFF
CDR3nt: TGTGCCAGCAGCCCACAAACTAGCGGGGGGACCAATGAGCAGTTCTTC

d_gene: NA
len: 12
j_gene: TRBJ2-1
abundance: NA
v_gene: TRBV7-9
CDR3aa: CASSHRGDREFF
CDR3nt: TGTGCCAGCAGCCATAGAGGCGACAGAGAGTTCTTC

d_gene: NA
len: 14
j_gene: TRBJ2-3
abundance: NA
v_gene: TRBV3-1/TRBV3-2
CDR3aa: CASSQSAPLDTQYF
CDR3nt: TGTGCCAGCAGCCAAAGCGCCCCCTTAGATACGCAGTATTTT

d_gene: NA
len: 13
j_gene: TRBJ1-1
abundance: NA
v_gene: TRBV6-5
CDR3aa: CASSLSGNTEAFF
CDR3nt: TGTGCCAGCAGTTTATCCGGGAACACTGAAGCTTTCTTT

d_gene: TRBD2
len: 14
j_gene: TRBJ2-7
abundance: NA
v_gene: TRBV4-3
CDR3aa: CASSLRLAGGEQYF
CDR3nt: TGCGCCAGCAGCCTCAGACTAGCGGGAGGCGAGCAGTACTTC

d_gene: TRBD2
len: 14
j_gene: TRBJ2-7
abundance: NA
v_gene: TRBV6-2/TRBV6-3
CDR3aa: CASSEPGLVYEQYF
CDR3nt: TGTGCCAGCAGCGAACCGGGACTAGTTTACGAGCAGTACTTC

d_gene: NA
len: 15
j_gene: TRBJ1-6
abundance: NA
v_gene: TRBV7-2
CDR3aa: CASSLAWAGRSPLHF
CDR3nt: TGTGCCAGCAGCTTAGCGTGGGCAGGCCGTTCACCCCTCCACTTT

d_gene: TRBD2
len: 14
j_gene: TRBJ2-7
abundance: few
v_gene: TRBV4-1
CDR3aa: CASSPWAGAYEQYF
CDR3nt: TGCGCCAGCAGCCCCTGGGCGGGGGCCTACGAGCAGTACTTC

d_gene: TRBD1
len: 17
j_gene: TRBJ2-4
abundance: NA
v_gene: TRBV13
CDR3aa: CASSSNSGTGPKNIQYF
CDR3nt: TGTGCCAGCAGCTCAAATTCCGGGACAGGTCCCAAAAACATTCAGTACTTC

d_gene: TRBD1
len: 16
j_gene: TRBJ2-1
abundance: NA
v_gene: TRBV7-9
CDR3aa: CASSPRSGQGHNEQFF
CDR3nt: TGTGCCAGCAGCCCACGATCGGGACAGGGTCACAATGAGCAGTTCTTC

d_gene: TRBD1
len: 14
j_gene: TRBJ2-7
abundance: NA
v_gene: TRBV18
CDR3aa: CASSPTGQGERQYF
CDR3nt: TGTGCCAGCTCACCGACCGGACAGGGGGAAAGGCAGTACTTC

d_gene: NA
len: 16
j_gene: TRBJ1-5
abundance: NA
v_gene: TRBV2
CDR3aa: CASRVSGTLLNQPQHF
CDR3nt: TGTGCCAGCAGGGTCTCCGGGACATTACTCAATCAGCCCCAGCATTTT

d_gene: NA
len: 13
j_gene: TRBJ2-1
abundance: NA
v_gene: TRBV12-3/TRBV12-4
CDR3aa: CASSIAGVNEQFF
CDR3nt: TGTGCCAGCAGTATCGCAGGGGTCAATGAGCAGTTCTTC

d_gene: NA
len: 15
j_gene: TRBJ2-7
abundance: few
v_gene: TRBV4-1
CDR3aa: CASSAGAGNSYEQYF
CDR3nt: TGCGCCAGCAGCGCTGGTGCGGGGAACTCCTACGAGCAGTACTTC

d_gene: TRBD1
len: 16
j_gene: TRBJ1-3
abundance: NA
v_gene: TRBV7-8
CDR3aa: CASSGQGRISGNTIYF
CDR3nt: TGTGCCAGCAGCGGACAGGGCCGAATCTCTGGAAACACCATATATTTT

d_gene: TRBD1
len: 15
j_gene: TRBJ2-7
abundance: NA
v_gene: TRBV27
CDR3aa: CASSFRQGSPYEQYF
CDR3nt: TGTGCCAGCAGTTTTCGACAGGGGTCGCCCTACGAGCAGTACTTC

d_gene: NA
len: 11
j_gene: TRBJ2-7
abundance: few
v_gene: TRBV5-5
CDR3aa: CASTLNSEQYF
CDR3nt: TGTGCCAGCACCCTGAACTCCGAGCAGTACTTC

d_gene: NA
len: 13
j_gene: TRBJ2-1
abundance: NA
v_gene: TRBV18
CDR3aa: CASSPYYPNEQFF
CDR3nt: TGTGCCAGCTCACCATACTACCCCAATGAGCAGTTCTTC

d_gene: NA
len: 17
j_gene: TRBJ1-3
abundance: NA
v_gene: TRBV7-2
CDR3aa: CASSLVPNSAGLDTIYF
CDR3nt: TGTGCCAGCAGCTTAGTCCCCAACAGTGCGGGGTTGGACACCATATATTTT

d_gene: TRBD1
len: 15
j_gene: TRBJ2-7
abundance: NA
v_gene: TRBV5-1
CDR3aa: CASSPHLDRDYEQYF
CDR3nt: TGCGCCAGCAGCCCGCACCTCGACAGGGACTACGAGCAGTACTTC

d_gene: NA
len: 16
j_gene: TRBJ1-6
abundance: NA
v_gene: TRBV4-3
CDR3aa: CASSHLGAGEVPPLHF
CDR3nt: TGCGCCAGCAGCCACCTCGGCGCCGGTGAGGTCCCACCCCTCCACTTT

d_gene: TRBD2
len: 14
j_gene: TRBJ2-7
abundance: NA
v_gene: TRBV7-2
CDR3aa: CASRDWGGGYEQYF
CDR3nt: TGTGCCAGCAGAGATTGGGGCGGGGGTTACGAGCAGTACTTC

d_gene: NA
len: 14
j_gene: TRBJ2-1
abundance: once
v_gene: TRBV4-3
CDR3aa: CASSQEVASREQFF
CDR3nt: TGCGCCAGCAGCCAAGAGGTTGCTAGCAGGGAGCAGTTCTTC

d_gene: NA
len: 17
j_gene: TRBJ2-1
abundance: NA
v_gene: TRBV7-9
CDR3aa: CASSLFLAQGTYNEQFF
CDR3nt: TGTGCCAGCAGCTTGTTTCTTGCTCAGGGAACCTACAATGAGCAGTTCTTC

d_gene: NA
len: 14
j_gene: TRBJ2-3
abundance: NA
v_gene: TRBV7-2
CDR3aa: CASSFQRYTDTQYF
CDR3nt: TGTGCCAGCAGCTTCCAGCGGTACACAGATACGCAGTATTTT

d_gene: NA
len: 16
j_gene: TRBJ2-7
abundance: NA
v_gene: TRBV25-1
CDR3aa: CASSAYQGGSSYEQYF
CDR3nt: TGTGCCAGCAGTGCTTACCAGGGTGGTAGCTCCTACGAGCAGTACTTC

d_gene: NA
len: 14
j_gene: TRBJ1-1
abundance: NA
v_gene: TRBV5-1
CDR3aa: CASSLEIGVTEAFF
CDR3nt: TGCGCCAGCAGCTTGGAGATCGGGGTCACTGAAGCTTTCTTT

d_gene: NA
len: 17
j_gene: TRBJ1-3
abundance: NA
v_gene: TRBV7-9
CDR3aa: CASSPLNILSSGNTIYF
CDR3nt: TGTGCCAGCAGCCCTCTCAACATTCTCAGCTCTGGAAACACCATATATTTT

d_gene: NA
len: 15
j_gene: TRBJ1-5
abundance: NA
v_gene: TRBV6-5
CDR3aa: CASSSRGDSNQPQHF
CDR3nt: TGTGCCAGCAGTTCCAGGGGAGATAGCAATCAGCCCCAGCATTTT

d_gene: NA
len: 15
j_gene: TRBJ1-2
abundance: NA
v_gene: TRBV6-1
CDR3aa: CASSEARYVYYGYTF
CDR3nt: TGTGCCAGCAGTGAAGCGCGCTATGTGTACTATGGCTACACCTTC

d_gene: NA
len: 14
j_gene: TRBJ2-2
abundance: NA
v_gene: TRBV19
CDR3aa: CASSIAGFTGELFF
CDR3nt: TGTGCCAGTAGTATAGCGGGGTTCACCGGGGAGCTGTTTTTT

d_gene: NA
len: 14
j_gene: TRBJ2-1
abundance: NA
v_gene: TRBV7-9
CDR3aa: CASSLVSPGVEQFF
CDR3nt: TGTGCCAGCAGCTTAGTTAGCCCCGGTGTCGAGCAGTTCTTC

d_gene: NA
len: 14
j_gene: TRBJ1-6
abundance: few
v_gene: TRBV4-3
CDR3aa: CASSHGRGNSPLHF
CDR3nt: TGCGCCAGCAGCCACGGACGGGGGAATTCACCCCTCCACTTT

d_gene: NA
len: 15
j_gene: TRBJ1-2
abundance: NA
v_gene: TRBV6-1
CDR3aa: CASSEALRGLYGYTF
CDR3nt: TGTGCCAGCAGTGAAGCGCTCAGGGGCCTCTATGGCTACACCTTC

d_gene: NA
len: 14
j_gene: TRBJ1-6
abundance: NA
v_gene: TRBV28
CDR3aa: CASSSSSYNSPLHF
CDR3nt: TGTGCCAGCAGTTCGAGCTCCTATAATTCACCCCTCCACTTT

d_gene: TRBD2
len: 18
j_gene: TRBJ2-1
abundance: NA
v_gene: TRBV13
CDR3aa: CASSLEGPGLAFRGEQFF
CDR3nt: TGTGCCAGCAGCTTGGAAGGGCCGGGACTAGCTTTCCGTGGTGAGCAGTTCTTC

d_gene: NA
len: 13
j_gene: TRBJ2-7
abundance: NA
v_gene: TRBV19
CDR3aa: CASSTGQGYEQYF
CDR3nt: TGTGCCAGTAGTACCGGACAAGGCTACGAGCAGTACTTC

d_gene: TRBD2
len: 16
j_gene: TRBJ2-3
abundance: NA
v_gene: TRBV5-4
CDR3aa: CASSLAGGRTLDTQYF
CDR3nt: TGTGCCAGCAGCTTGGCGGGCGGGAGAACATTAGATACGCAGTATTTT

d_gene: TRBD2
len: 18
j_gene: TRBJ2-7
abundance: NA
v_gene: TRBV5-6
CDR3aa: CASSPQGAGTSDPHEQYF
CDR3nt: TGTGCCAGCAGCCCCCAAGGGGCGGGGACTAGCGATCCCCACGAGCAGTACTTC

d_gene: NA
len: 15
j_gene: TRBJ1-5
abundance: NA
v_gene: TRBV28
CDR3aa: CASSLFQIDRQPQHF
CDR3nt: TGTGCCAGCAGTTTATTCCAAATTGACAGGCAGCCCCAGCATTTT

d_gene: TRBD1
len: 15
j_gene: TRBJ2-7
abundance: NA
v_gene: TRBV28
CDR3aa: CASKTPGQGAHLQYF
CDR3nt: TGTGCCAGCAAGACCCCGGGACAGGGGGCGCATCTTCAGTACTTC

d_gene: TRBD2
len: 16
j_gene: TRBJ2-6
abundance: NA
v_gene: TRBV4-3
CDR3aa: CASSHDGGTGANVLTF
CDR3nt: TGCGCCAGCAGCCATGACGGGGGGACTGGGGCCAACGTCCTGACTTTC

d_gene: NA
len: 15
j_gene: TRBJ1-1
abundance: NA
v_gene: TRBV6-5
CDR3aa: CASKDWQGILAEAFF
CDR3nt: TGTGCCAGCAAAGATTGGCAGGGGATTTTGGCTGAAGCTTTCTTT